This T cell receptor beta chain was obtained from a study of Ad26.COV2.S vaccination and SARS-CoV-2 variants (dated by TCRdb to the early 2020s). For the wider study: Vaccine-arm donors were drawn from COV1001, a multicentre, randomized, double-blind, placebo-controlled phase I-IIa trial of Ad26.COV2.S in healthy adults. Participants in the trial were split at random into five groups of five each, receiving low-dose or high-dose Ad26.COV2.S once or twice, or else placebo on both occasions. The TCR-sequenced set comprised around 30 samples: some 19 Ad26.COV2.S vaccine recipients, 5 placebo recipients and 8 SARS-CoV-2 convalescent individuals. Dosing of Ad26.COV2.S was intramuscular, at either 5x10^10 or 1x10^11 viral particles, delivered as one shot or as two shots spaced 56 days apart. Sequencing of the TCRbeta repertoire served to evaluate the specificity and breadth of SARS-CoV-2-reactive T cell receptors following Ad26.COV2.S vaccination. Throughout the experiments and outcome assessment, investigators stayed blinded to trial group allocation. The paper as a whole reports these results and caveats: Vaccine and placebo recipients had comparable non-spike TCR breadth, which fits with the vaccine containing only spike. After vaccination, spike-specific CD8+ and CD4+ T cell responses were reported to show substantial breadth. Spike-specific TCR breadth was higher in Ad26.COV2.S recipients than in placebo recipients (P = 0.0014). The authors noted that total T cell responses may have been underestimated by the TCR breadth and depth analyses. The study was not powered for comparison of responses between vaccine doses or regimens.

This clone was detected only once. Its specific antigen is unknown. No much larger clonotype is one base removed from it; base qualities were not supplied. The germline V gene (reference sequence) supplies CDR1 LNHDA and CDR2 SQIVND. The CDR3 covers 12 residues, taking in both the cysteine and the phenylalanine. Of the read, only the CDR3 DNA is kept; its 36 bases are in frame from base 1. Trimming removed 5 bases from V and 9 bases from J, leaving 13 bases between the germline ends. Sample treatment or condition, as interpreted from the label and publication: 15 to 20 received Ad26.COV2.S at low or high dose, single or two shots; several received placebo; per-sample allocation not given. For vaccine and placebo recipients, repertoires were sequenced using samples collected on day 63 after the first injection. In Cohort 1b, roughly 26 adults aged 18-55 years were enrolled at a single site in Boston, USA, between 29 July and 7 August 2020. Ad26.COV2.S was a replication-incompetent adenovirus type 26 vector expressing a prefusion-stabilized SARS-CoV-2 spike protein from the original Wuhan strain.

The immunoSEQ Assay was used to sequence TCRbeta CDR3 regions. After extraction, genomic DNA underwent amplification by bias-controlled multiplex PCR, followed by high-throughput sequencing. As for the original processing: To quantify the absolute abundance of each unique TCRbeta CDR3 region, sequences were collapsed and filtered. T cell fraction was estimated by normalization of TCRbeta template counts to usable DNA, with usable DNA being measured through amplification of reference genes present in all nucleated cells. Repertoire TCRs were annotated as SARS-CoV-2-specific by exact matching of V gene, CDR3 amino acid sequence and J gene to a known reactive TCR set. MIRA supplied the reference SARS-CoV-2 TCR set, which was filtered for enrichment in COVID-19-positive ImmuneCODE repertoires so that public or cross-reactive TCRs were removed. Using the MIRA antigens, annotated TCRs were further analysed by specific ORF or by position within an ORF. Breadth was defined as the number of annotated unique rearrangements divided by the total number of unique productive rearrangements, and depth was defined as the summed frequency of the annotated unique rearrangements. Two-sided Wilcoxon rank-sum tests were used to compare TCR breadth between groups. TCRdb stores this immuneACCESS table with in-frame sequences only. Part of the clones is absent; in the studies checked, under half of the shortfall reflects unresolved V genes, and no reason is known for the rest. The D gene and trimming were derived from the DNA, and the V and J assignments and clone size from that table. This sample lists about 460,000 clones; 80% to 90% were detected once. The ten largest account for approximately 1.7% of the sample.

The chain links TRBV19 with TRBJ1-2; the D gene identity is not certain. This sequence originates from a person aged 18-60 years who received the Ad26.COV2.S COVID-19 vaccine or a placebo. Sequences were derived from peripheral blood, sampled in a trial of Ad26.COV2.S vaccine versus placebo. The encoded CDR3 is CASSAEARRYTF. At the DNA level, the sequence is TGTGCCAGTAGTGCGGAGGCCAGGCGCTACACCTTC.